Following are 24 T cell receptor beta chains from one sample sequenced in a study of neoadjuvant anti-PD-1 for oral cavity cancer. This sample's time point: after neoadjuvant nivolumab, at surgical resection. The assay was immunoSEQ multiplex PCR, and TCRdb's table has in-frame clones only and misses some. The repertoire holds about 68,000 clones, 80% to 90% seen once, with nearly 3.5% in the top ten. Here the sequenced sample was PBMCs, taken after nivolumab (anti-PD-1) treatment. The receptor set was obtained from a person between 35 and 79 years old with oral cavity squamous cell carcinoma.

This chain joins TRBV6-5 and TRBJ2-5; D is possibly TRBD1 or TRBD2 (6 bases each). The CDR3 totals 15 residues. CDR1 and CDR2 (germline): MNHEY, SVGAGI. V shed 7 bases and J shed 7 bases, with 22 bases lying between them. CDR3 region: CASISTGGSPGTQYF. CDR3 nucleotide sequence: TGTGCCAGCATTTCCACCGGGGGCAGTCCGGGGACCCAGTACTTC.

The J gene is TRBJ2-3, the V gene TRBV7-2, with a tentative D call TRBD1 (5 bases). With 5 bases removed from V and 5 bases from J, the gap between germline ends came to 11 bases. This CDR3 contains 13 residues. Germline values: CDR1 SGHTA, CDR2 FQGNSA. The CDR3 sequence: CASSAQAKDTQYF. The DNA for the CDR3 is TGTGCCAGCAGCGCACAGGCGAAAGATACGCAGTATTTT.

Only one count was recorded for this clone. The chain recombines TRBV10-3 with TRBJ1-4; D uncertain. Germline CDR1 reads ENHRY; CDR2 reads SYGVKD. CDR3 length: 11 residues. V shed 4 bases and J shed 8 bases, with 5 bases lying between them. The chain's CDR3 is CAISGGEKLFF. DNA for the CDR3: TGTGCCATCAGTGGAGGGGAAAAACTGTTTTTT.

CDR3 bases: TGTGCCAGTAGCGACTTGGGATTTAATAGCAATCAGCCCCAGCATTTT. Amino acids: CASSDLGFNSNQPQHF. This sequence joins TRBV19 and TRBJ1-5, with D hard to call. Germline V gives CDR1 LNHDA, CDR2 SQIVND (reference sequence). Trimming shortened V by 6 bases and J by 0 bases, and 15 bases separated the two germline ends. The CDR3 totals 16 residues.

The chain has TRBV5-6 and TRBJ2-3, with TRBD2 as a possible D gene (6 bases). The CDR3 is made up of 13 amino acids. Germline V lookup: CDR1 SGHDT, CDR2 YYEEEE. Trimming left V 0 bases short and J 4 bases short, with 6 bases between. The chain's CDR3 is CASSLGRADTQYF. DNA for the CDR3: TGTGCCAGCAGCTTGGGGAGGGCAGATACGCAGTATTTT.

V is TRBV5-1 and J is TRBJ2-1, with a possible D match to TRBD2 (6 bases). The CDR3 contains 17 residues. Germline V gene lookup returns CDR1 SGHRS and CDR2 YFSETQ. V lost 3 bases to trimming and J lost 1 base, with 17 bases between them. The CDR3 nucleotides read TGCGCCAGCAGCTCTGGAGCAGGGAGGAGGTCCTACAATGAGCAGTTCTTC. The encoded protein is CASSSGAGRRSYNEQFF. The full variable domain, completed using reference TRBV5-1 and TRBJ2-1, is KAGVTQTPRYLIKTRGQQVTLSCSPISGHRSVSWYQQTPGQGLQFLFEYFSETQRNKGNFPGRFSGRQFSNSRSEMNVSTLELGDSALYLCASSSGAGRRSYNEQFFGPGTRLTVL.

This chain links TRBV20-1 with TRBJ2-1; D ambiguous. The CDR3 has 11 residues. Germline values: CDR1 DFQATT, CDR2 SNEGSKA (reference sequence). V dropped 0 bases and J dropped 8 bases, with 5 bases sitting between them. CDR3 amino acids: CSARERDEQFF. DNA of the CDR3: TGCAGTGCTAGAGAACGCGATGAGCAGTTCTTC.

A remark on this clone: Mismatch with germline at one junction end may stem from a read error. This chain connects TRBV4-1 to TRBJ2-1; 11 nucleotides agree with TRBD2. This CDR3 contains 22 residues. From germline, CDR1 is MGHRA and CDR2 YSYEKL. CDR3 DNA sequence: TGCGCCAGCAGCCAAGATGGTAGGTCTAGCGGGAGGTCCCAGAGCTCCTACAATGGGCAGTTCTTC. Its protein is CASSQDGRSSGRSQSSYNGQFF.

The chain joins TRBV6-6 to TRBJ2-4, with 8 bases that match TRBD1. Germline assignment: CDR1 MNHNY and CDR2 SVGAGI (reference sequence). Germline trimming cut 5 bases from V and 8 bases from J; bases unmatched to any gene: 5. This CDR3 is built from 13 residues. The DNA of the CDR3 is TGTGCCAGCAGTGGACAGGGTGAAGACATTCAGTACTTC. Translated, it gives CASSGQGEDIQYF.

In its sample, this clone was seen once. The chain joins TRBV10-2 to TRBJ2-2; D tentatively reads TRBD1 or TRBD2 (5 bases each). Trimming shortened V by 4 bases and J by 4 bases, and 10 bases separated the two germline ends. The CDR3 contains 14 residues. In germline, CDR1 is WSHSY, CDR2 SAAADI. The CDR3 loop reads CASSVGTVTGELFF. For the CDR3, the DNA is TGCGCCAGCAGTGTGGGGACGGTCACCGGGGAGCTGTTTTTT.

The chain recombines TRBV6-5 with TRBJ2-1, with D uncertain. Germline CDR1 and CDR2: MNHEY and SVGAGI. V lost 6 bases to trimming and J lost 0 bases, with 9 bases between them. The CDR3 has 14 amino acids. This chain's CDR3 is CASSGYDSYNEQFF. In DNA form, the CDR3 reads TGTGCCAGCAGCGGTTATGACTCCTACAATGAGCAGTTCTTC.

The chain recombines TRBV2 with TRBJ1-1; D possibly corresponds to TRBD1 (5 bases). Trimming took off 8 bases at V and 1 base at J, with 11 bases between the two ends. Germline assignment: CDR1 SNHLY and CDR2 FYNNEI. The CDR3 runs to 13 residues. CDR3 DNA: TGTGCCAGCCTTTTGGGGGGGAACACTGAAGCTTTCTTT. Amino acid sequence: CASLLGGNTEAFF.

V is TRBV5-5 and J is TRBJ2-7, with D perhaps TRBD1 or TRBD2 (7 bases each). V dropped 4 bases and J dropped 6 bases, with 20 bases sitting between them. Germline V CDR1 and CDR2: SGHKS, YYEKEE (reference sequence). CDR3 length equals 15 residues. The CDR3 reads CASSPSAGRGGEQYF. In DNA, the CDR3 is TGTGCCAGCAGCCCCTCGGCCGGCAGGGGGGGCGAGCAGTACTTC. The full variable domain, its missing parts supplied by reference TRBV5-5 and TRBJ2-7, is DAGVTQSPTHLIKTRGQQVTLRCSPISGHKSVSWYQQVLGQGPQFIFQYYEKEERGRGNFPDRFSARQFPNYSSELNVNALLLGDSALYLCASSPSAGRGGEQYFGPGTRLTVT.

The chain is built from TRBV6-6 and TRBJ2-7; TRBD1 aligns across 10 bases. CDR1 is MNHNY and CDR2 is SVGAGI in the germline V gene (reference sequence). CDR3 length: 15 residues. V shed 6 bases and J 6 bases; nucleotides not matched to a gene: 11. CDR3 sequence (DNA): TGTGCCAGCAGCCTTTATCCGGGACAGGGGATCGAGCAGTACTTC. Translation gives CASSLYPGQGIEQYF.

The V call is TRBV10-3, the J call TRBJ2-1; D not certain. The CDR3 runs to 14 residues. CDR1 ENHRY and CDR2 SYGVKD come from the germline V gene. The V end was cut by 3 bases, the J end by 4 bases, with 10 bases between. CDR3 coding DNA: TGTGCCATCAGTGAAGATACAGCGTACAATGAGCAGTTCTTC. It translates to CAISEDTAYNEQFF.

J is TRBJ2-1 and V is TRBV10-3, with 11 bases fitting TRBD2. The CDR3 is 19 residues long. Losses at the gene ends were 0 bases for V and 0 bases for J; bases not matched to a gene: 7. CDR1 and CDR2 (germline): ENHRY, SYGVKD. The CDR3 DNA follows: TGTGCCATCAGTGAGTCGCTCGGACTAGCGGGTAGCTCCTACAATGAGCAGTTCTTC. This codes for CAISESLGLAGSSYNEQFF.

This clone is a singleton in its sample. CDR3 region: CASSLAGGLFF. CDR3 DNA: TGTGCCAGCAGTTTAGCGGGAGGGTTGTTTTTT. The chain links TRBV6-1 to TRBJ2-2; 11 positions agree with TRBD2. After removal of 5 bases from V and 15 bases from J, the junction contained 2 bases not matched to a gene. CDR1 and CDR2 (germline): MNHNS, SASEGT. The CDR3 covers 11 residues.

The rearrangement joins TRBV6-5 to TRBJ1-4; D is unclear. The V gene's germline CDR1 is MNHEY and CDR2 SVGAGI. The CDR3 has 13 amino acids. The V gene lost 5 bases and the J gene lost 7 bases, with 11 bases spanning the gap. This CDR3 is CASSRQLGEKLFF. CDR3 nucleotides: TGTGCCAGCAGTCGGCAATTGGGTGAAAAACTGTTTTTT.

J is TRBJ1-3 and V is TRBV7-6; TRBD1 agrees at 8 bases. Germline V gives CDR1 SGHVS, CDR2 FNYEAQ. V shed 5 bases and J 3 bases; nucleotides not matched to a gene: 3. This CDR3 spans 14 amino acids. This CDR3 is CASSRTGGGNTIYF. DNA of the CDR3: TGTGCCAGCAGCCGAACAGGGGGTGGAAACACCATATATTTT.

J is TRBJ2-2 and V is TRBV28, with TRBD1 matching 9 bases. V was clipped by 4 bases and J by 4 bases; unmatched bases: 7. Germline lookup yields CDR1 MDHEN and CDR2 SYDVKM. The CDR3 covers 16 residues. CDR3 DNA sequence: TGTGCCAGCAGTTCGGGGACAGGGTGGGCCACCGGGGAGCTGTTTTTT. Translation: CASSSGTGWATGELFF.

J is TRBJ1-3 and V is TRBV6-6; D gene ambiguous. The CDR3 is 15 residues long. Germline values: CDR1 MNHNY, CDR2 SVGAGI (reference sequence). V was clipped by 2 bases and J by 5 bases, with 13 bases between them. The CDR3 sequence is CASSYLADGRNTIYF. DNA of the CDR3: TGTGCCAGCAGTTACCTCGCGGACGGGAGAAACACCATATATTTT.

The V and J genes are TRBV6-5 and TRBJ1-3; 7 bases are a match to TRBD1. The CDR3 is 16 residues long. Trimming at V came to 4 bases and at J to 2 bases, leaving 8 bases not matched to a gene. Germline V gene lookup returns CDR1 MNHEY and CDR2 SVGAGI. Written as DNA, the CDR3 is TGTGCCAGCAGTTCCGGGGCAGGGGGAGCTGGAAACACCATATATTTT. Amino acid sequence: CASSSGAGGAGNTIYF.

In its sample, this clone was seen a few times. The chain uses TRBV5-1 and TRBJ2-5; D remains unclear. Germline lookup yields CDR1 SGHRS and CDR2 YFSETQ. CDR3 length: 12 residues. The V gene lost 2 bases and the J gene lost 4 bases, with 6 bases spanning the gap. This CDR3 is CASSFLGETQYF. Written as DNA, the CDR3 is TGCGCCAGCAGCTTCTTGGGAGAGACCCAGTACTTC.

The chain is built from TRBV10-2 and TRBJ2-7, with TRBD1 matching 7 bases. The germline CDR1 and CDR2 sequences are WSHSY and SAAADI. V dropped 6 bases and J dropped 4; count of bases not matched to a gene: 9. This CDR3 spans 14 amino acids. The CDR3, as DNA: TGCGCCAGCAGGTGGGGAGAGGGGGCGTACGAGCAGTACTTC. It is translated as CASRWGEGAYEQYF.